This T cell receptor beta chain was found in a study of T cells after posttransplantation cyclophosphamide. To note about this clone: As yet, its antigen is unknown.

Study findings and constraints: TRB clonality was highly associated with recipient CMV seropositivity and reactivation.

Some clones are missing from TCRdb's copy, which holds only in-frame ones; the method was immunoSEQ multiplex PCR. The sample includes approximately 45,000 clones, approximately 90% of them seen just once. V lost 3 bases and J 0 bases, leaving 4 bases between the germline ends. Germline V gene data show CDR1 as SGHDT and CDR2 as YYEEEE. CDR3 length: 13 amino acids. The clonotype originates from a woman between 45 and 60 years old in good health and a related stem cell transplant donor. The sequenced sample was PBMCs. The chain recombines TRBV5-6 with TRBJ1-3; D gene ambiguous. This chain's CDR3 is CASSSSSGNTIYF. In nucleotides, the CDR3 is TGTGCCAGCAGCTCCTCCTCTGGAAACACCATATATTTT.